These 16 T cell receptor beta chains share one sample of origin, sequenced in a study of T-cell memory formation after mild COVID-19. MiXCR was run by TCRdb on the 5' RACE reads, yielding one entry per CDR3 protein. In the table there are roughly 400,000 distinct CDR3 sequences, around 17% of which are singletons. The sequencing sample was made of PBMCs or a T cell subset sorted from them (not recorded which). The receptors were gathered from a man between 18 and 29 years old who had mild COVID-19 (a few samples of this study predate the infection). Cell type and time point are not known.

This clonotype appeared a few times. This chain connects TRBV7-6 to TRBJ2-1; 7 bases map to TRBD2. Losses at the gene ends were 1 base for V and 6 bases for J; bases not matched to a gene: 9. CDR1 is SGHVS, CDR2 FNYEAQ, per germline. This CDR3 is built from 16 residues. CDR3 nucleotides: TGTGCCAGCAGCTTAGGAGCGGGGACTAACGGCAATGAGCAGTTCTTC. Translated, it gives CASSLGAGTNGNEQFF.

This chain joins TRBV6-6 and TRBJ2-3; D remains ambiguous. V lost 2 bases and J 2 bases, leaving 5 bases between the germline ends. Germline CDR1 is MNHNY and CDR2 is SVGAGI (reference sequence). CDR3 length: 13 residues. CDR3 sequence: CASSYPVTDTQYF. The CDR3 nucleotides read TGTGCCAGCAGTTACCCGGTCACAGATACGCAGTATTTT.

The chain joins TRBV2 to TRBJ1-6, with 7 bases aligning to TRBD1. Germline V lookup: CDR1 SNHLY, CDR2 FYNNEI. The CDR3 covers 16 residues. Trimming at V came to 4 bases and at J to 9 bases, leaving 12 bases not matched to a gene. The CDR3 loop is CASSGRDRVESSPLHF. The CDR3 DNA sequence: TGTGCCAGCAGTGGCAGAGACAGGGTAGAAAGTTCACCCCTCCACTTT.

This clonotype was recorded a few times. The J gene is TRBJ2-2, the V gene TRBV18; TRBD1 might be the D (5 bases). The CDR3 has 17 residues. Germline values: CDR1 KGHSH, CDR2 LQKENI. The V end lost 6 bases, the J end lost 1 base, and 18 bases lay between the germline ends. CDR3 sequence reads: CASSPQWNRKNTGELFF. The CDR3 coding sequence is TGTGCCAGCTCGCCCCAGTGGAACAGGAAGAACACCGGGGAGCTGTTTTTT.

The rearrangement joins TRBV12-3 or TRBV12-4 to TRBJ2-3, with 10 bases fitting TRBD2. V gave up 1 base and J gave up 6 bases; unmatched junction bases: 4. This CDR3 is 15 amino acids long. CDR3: CASSLGPSGGDTQYF. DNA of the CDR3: TGTGCCAGCAGTTTAGGTCCTAGCGGGGGCGATACGCAGTATTTT.

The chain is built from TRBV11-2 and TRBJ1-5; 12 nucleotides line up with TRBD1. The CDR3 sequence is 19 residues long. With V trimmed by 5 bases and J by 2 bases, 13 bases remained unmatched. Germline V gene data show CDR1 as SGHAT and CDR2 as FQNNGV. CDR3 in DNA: TGTGCCAGCAGCATGGGGGGGACAGGGGGCCGCTGGGGCAATCAGCCCCAGCATTTT. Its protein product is CASSMGGTGGRWGNQPQHF.

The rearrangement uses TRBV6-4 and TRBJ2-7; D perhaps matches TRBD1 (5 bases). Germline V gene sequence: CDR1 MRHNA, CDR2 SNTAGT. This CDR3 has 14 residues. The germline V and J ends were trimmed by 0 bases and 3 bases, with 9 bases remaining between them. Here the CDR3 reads CASSDSKDSYEQYF. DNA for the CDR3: TGTGCCAGCAGTGACTCGAAAGACAGCTACGAGCAGTACTTC.

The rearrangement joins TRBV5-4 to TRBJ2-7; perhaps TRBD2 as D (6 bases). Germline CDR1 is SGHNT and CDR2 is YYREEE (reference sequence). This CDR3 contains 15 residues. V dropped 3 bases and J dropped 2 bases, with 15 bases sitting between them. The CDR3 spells CASSSPAGGTYEQYF. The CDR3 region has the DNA TGTGCCAGCAGCTCCCCTGCTGGGGGGACCTACGAGCAGTACTTC.

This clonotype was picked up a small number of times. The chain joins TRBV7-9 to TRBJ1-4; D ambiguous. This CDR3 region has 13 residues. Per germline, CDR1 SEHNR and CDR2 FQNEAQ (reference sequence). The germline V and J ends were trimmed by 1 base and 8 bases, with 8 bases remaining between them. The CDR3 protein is CASSLVSEEKLFF. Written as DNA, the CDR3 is TGTGCCAGCAGCTTAGTTTCGGAGGAAAAACTGTTTTTT.

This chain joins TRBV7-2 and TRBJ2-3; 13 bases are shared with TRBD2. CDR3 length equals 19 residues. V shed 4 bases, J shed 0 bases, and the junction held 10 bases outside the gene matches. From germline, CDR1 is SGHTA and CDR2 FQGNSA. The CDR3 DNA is TGTGCCAGCAGCTCGGGACTAGCGGGGCCCTCGATAAGCACAGATACGCAGTATTTT. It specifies CASSSGLAGPSISTDTQYF.

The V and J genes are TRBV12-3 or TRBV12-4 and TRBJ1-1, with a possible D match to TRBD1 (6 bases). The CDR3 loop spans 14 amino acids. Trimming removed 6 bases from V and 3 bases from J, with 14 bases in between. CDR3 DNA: TGTGCCAGCAGAAGACAGGTTCTCGACACTGAAGCTTTCTTT. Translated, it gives CASRRQVLDTEAFF.

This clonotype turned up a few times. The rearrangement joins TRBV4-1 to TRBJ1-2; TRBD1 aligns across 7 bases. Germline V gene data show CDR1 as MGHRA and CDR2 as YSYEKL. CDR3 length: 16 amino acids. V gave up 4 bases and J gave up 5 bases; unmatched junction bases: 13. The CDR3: CASSPTSTGISYGYTF. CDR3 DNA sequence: TGCGCCAGCAGCCCAACGTCGACAGGGATATCTTATGGCTACACCTTC.

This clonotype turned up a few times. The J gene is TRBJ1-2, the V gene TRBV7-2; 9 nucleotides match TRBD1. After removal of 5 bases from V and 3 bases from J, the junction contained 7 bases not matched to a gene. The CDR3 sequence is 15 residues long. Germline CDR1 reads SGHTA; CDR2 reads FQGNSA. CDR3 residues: CASSPRTGEYYGYTF. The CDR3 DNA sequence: TGTGCCAGCAGCCCCAGGACAGGGGAGTACTATGGCTACACCTTC.

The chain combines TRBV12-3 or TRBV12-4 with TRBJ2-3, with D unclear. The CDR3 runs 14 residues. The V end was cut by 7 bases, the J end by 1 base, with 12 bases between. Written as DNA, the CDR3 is TGTGCCAGCACCATATCAAGAGGCACAGATACGCAGTATTTT. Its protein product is CASTISRGTDTQYF.

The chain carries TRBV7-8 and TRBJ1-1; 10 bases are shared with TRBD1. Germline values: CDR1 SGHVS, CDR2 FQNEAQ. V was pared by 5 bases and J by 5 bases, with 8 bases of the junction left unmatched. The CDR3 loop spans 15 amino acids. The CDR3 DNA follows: TGTGCCAGCAGCACCCGGACAGGGGGTGATACTGAAGCTTTCTTT. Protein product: CASSTRTGGDTEAFF.

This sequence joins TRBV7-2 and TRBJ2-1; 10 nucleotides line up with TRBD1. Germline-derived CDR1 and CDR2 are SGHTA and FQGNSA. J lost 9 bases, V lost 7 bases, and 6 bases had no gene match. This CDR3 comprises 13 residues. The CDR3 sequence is CASTDRGRGEQFF. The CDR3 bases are TGTGCCAGCACCGACAGGGGGCGGGGTGAGCAGTTCTTC.